This paragraph covers one T cell receptor (beta chain) sequence. Its antigen is still unknown. These data come from a study of T cells after yellow fever vaccination. Broader study findings: After the booster, 96% of CD4 and around nine tenths of CD8 primary-response clones were re-detected. Weaker, the secondary response peaked sooner, at day 5 versus 15. Abundant bulk-population clonotypes could contaminate the FACS-sorted repertoires.

As TCR cDNA was made by 5'RACE template switching, a universal primer site and UMIs were added. TCRdb reprocessed the 5' RACE reads with MiXCR, giving one entry per CDR3 protein. The sample carries around 310,000 distinct CDR3 sequences, over 8% recorded once. This CDR3 is 15 amino acids long. Trimming cost V 11 bases and J 2 bases, with 20 bases left between them. Germline CDR1 reads SNHLY; CDR2 reads FYNNEI. This receptor was taken from a man younger than 30 who received the YFV17D yellow fever vaccine. The chain couples TRBV2 to TRBJ2-3; D is perhaps TRBD2 (5 bases). The source was PBMCs, collected on the day of the first yellow fever vaccination. Here the CDR3 DNA reads TGTGCCGGACTCGAACTTGGGTCGGCCACAGATACGCAGTATTTT. This sequence encodes CAGLELGSATDTQYF.